This note documents a single TCR beta chain sequence. CDR3 size: 14 residues. These data belong to a study of blood T cell repertoires in COVID-19. Study summary: Collection of acute and convalescent COVID-19 samples took place in the United States, Italy and Spain. T cells, B-cell-depleted T cells, or PBMCs supplied cDNA or gDNA.

In the original processing: Quantification of nucleated cells was approximated via reference gene primer amplification. Clones were sequenced by immunoSEQ multiplex PCR, and TCRdb holds only the in-frame ones, with some missing. The DNA gave D and trimming, while V, J and clone size come from that table. Of around 63,000 clones in the sample, 70% to 90% were seen once. The sequenced material came from peripheral blood. The rearrangement links TRBV21-1 to TRBJ1-2. TRBV21-1 is noted as a pseudogene. This TCR came from a woman of 80 years or more with acute or convalescent COVID-19. The chain's CDR3 is CASGLGGTNYGYTF. CDR3 in DNA: TGTGCCAGCGGTCTCGGCGGCACTAACTATGGCTACACCTTC.